Listed below are T cell receptor beta chains from one sample, sequenced in a study of T-cell memory formation after mild COVID-19. TCRdb reprocessed the 5' RACE reads with MiXCR, giving one entry per CDR3 protein. Among fewer than 300,000 distinct CDR3 sequences listed, 16% were seen once. Sequencing used PBMCs or a T cell subset sorted from them (not recorded which). The receptors stem from a man aged 18 to 35 who had mild COVID-19 (a few samples of this study predate the infection). Cell type and time point are not known. Both conserved end residues are part of each CDR3. The order of the fields is clone size, D gene, V gene, J gene, CDR3 protein, CDR3 DNA. The D gene is left open where the match is weak. Where a row states a size, it is once, few, many or the class of an expanded clone; other rows omit it.

>many|-|TRBV7-7|TRBJ2-1
CASSPPGTSYNEQFF
TGTGCTAGCAGCCCCCCCGGGACCTCCTACAATGAGCAGTTCTTC
>-|TRBD1|TRBV6-5|TRBJ2-7
CASSYGRTGTRVEQYF
TGTGCCAGCAGTTACGGGCGGACAGGGACGAGGGTCGAGCAGTACTTC
>few|-|TRBV9|TRBJ2-1
CASSVSGVSYNEQFF
TGTGCCAGCAGCGTATCAGGGGTCTCCTACAATGAGCAGTTCTTC
>few|-|TRBV7-2|TRBJ1-2
CASSLTTDSYGYTF
TGTGCCAGCAGCCTAACGACAGACAGCTATGGCTACACCTTC
>many|-|TRBV5-1|TRBJ2-3
CASSSRASVTDTQYF
TGCGCCAGCAGCTCGCGGGCATCTGTGACAGATACGCAGTATTTT
>many|TRBD1|TRBV5-6|TRBJ2-2
CASSLPRGIPGELFF
TGTGCCAGCAGCTTGCCCAGGGGGATCCCCGGGGAGCTGTTTTTT
>-|TRBD1|TRBV9|TRBJ2-1
CASSVEGQAQFF
TGTGCCAGCAGCGTAGAGGGACAGGCGCAGTTCTTC
>-|-|TRBV7-2|TRBJ1-4
CASSRNEKLFF
TGTGCCAGCAGCCGAAATGAAAAACTGTTTTTT
>-|TRBD1|TRBV7-9|TRBJ1-4
CASSLTTGHEKLFF
TGTGCCAGCAGCCTGACGACAGGGCATGAAAAACTGTTTTTT
>few|-|TRBV18|TRBJ1-5
CASSPTYSNQPQHF
TGTGCCAGCTCACCTACTTATAGCAATCAGCCCCAGCATTTT
>many|-|TRBV12-3/TRBV12-4|TRBJ2-5
CASSLLLQETQYF
TGTGCCAGCAGTTTACTGCTACAAGAGACCCAGTACTTC
>-|TRBD1|TRBV7-8|TRBJ1-2
CASSRGTGAYGYTF
TGTGCCAGCAGCCGTGGGACAGGGGCTTATGGCTACACCTTC
>few|-|TRBV9|TRBJ1-4
CASSVESARGKLFF
TGTGCCAGCAGCGTAGAGTCGGCGAGGGGAAAACTGTTTTTT
>many|-|TRBV7-8|TRBJ1-4
CASSLSRSRIGEKLFF
TGTGCCAGCAGCTTAAGCCGGAGTCGGATCGGTGAAAAACTGTTTTTT
>-|-|TRBV5-5|TRBJ1-4
CASQQLGEKLFF
TGTGCCAGCCAGCAGCTGGGGGAAAAACTGTTTTTT
>-|TRBD2|TRBV25-1|TRBJ2-3
CASSANSGGSDTQYF
TGTGCCAGCAGTGCCAATAGCGGGGGATCAGATACGCAGTATTTT
>few|TRBD2|TRBV7-3|TRBJ2-3
CASSQGPAGGTDTQYF
TGTGCCAGCAGCCAAGGACCAGCGGGGGGTACAGATACGCAGTATTTT
>few|TRBD1|TRBV10-3|TRBJ1-5
CAISEYSQGIGNQPQHF
TGTGCCATCAGTGAGTATTCACAGGGGATCGGCAATCAGCCCCAGCATTTT
>-|-|TRBV19|TRBJ2-1
CASSIGPRGEQFF
TGTGCCAGTAGTATCGGACCGAGGGGTGAGCAGTTCTTC
>few|-|TRBV7-9|TRBJ1-6
CASSSSPTGWGSYNSPLHF
TGTGCCAGCAGCTCAAGTCCCACAGGATGGGGCTCCTATAATTCACCCCTCCACTTT
>few|-|TRBV29-1|TRBJ2-1
CSVTERVEQFF
TGCAGCGTCACCGAACGAGTTGAGCAGTTCTTC
>-|-|TRBV7-9|TRBJ1-5
CASSVGGPQHF
TGTGCCAGCAGCGTGGGGGGGCCCCAGCATTTT
>few|-|TRBV12-3/TRBV12-4|TRBJ2-2
CASSSSWGDTGELFF
TGTGCCAGCAGCTCAAGCTGGGGGGACACCGGGGAGCTGTTTTTT
>-|-|TRBV11-2|TRBJ2-1
CASSLIPSSYNEQFF
TGTGCCAGCAGCTTAATCCCGAGCTCCTACAATGAGCAGTTCTTC
>-|TRBD1|TRBV12-3/TRBV12-4|TRBJ2-7
CASSSLTGTVSYEQYF
TGTGCCAGCAGTTCCCTGACAGGGACCGTCTCCTACGAGCAGTACTTC
>few|-|TRBV4-3|TRBJ2-7
CASSRGDKAYEQYF
TGCGCCAGCAGCCGGGGGGACAAGGCCTACGAGCAGTACTTC
>-|-|TRBV4-2|TRBJ2-1
CASSQDRWGEQFF
TGTGCCAGCAGCCAAGATCGTTGGGGGGAGCAGTTCTTC
>few|-|TRBV7-7|TRBJ2-5
CASSPRGGKETQYF
TGTGCTAGCAGCCCGCGAGGCGGGAAGGAGACCCAGTACTTC
>few|-|TRBV7-8|TRBJ2-5
CASSLRTSQETQYF
TGTGCCAGCAGCCTTAGGACTTCTCAAGAGACCCAGTACTTC
>-|-|TRBV6-2/TRBV6-3|TRBJ2-2
CASTPPWGRANTGDLFF
TGTGCCAGCACCCCGCCCTGGGGCAGGGCAAACACCGGGGATCTGTTTTTT
>few|-|TRBV4-2|TRBJ1-6
CASSQETENNSPLHF
TGTGCCAGCAGCCAGGAGACAGAAAATAATTCACCCCTCCACTTT
>few|TRBD2|TRBV6-5|TRBJ2-1
CASSYDSSGGYNEQFF
TGTGCCAGCAGTTACGACAGTAGCGGGGGCTACAATGAGCAGTTCTTC
>-|TRBD1|TRBV20-1|TRBJ1-1
CSAREGQGNTEAFF
TGCAGTGCTAGAGAGGGACAGGGTAACACTGAAGCTTTCTTT
>few|TRBD1|TRBV5-1|TRBJ2-1
CASSPDRVDEQFF
TGCGCCAGCAGCCCGGACAGGGTCGACGAGCAGTTCTTC
>once|-|TRBV10-2|TRBJ1-6
CASREGSIDSPLHF
TGCGCCAGCAGGGAAGGGAGTATCGACTCACCCCTCCACTTT
>-|TRBD1|TRBV7-2|TRBJ2-5
CASSFDRAQETQYF
TGTGCCAGCAGCTTCGACAGGGCCCAAGAGACCCAGTACTTC
>-|-|TRBV19|TRBJ1-2
CASSRRSGYTF
TGTGCCAGTAGTAGAAGGAGTGGCTACACATTC
>few|-|TRBV20-1|TRBJ2-2
CSARPGPFETTGELFF
TGCAGTGCTCGCCCCGGGCCTTTCGAGACCACCGGGGAGCTGTTTTTT